One and the same sample provided the 29 T cell receptor beta chains below, sequenced in a study of cytomegalovirus exposure and HLA in healthy donors. Profiled with immunoSEQ multiplex PCR; TCRdb holds only in-frame clones, not every one. The data contain some 60,000 clones, 96% of them singletons. What was sequenced was PBMCs. Receptors were obtained from a man younger than 35 in good health and CMV-seronegative.

This clone was seen once. This chain uses TRBV5-4 with TRBJ2-1; 9 positions match TRBD2. This CDR3 has 14 residues. Looked up from germline, CDR1 is SGHNT and CDR2 is YYREEE (reference sequence). V gave up 2 bases and J gave up 6 bases; unmatched junction bases: 3. The CDR3 loop reads CASSFGGRGNEQFF. CDR3 DNA: TGTGCCAGCAGCTTCGGCGGGAGGGGCAATGAGCAGTTCTTC.

J is TRBJ2-1 and V is TRBV19; 8 bases agree with TRBD2. CDR1 and CDR2 (germline): LNHDA, SQIVND (reference sequence). CDR3 length: 15 amino acids. V lost 6 bases, J lost 4 bases, and 8 bases stayed unmatched. CDR3 residues: CASSQTGGEYNEQFF. The CDR3, as DNA: TGTGCCAGTAGCCAAACGGGAGGGGAGTACAATGAGCAGTTCTTC.

V is TRBV5-4 and J is TRBJ2-6; TRBD1 is a possible D gene (6 bases). This CDR3 region has 16 residues. The germline V gene has CDR1 SGHNT and CDR2 YYREEE (reference sequence). With 5 bases removed from V and 7 bases from J, the gap between germline ends came to 19 bases. CDR3 in DNA: TGTGCCAGCAGAGAGGACAGCCCGGCTCGCGCCAACGTCCTGACTTTC. Residues: CASREDSPARANVLTF. Supplemented by reference TRBV5-4 and TRBJ2-6, the full variable domain reads ETGVTQSPTHLIKTRGQQVTLRCSSQSGHNTVSWYQQALGQGPQFIFQYYREEENGRGNFPPRFSGLQFPNYSSELNVNALELDDSALYLCASREDSPARANVLTFGAGSRLTVL.

The gene calls are TRBV4-2 and TRBJ1-1; TRBD1 matches 7 bases. Germline V CDR1 and CDR2: LGHNA, YNFKEQ. V shed 4 bases, J shed 4 bases, and the junction held 3 bases outside the gene matches. The CDR3 is made up of 13 amino acids. Here the CDR3 DNA reads TGTGCCAGCAGCCCACAGGGGATCACTGAAGCTTTCTTT. Translating gives CASSPQGITEAFF.

This rearrangement joins TRBV6-1 to TRBJ2-1, with a weak D call TRBD2 (6 bases). CDR1 and CDR2 from the germline V gene are MNHNS and SASEGT. V dropped 2 bases and J dropped 0 bases, with 11 bases sitting between them. The CDR3 is 16 amino acids. The CDR3 DNA sequence: TGTGCCAGCAGTGAAATCGCGGGGAGCTCCTACAATGAGCAGTTCTTC. As protein: CASSEIAGSSYNEQFF.

The rearrangement joins TRBV2 to TRBJ2-5; weak D call: TRBD2 (5 bases). Germline V gives CDR1 SNHLY, CDR2 FYNNEI. The CDR3 spans 14 residues. V was shortened by 6 bases and J by 3 bases, with 14 bases between the two germline ends. The CDR3 coding sequence is TGTGCCAGCAGGGGAGACACTGGGAAAGAGACCCAGTACTTC. Protein: CASRGDTGKETQYF.

This chain uses TRBV4-2 with TRBJ1-4; D is unresolved. CDR3 length equals 14 residues. Germline V gene data show CDR1 as LGHNA and CDR2 as YNFKEQ. Trimming shortened V by 1 base and J by 6 bases, and 9 bases separated the two germline ends. The chain's CDR3 is CASSQGGPDEKLFF. CDR3 DNA: TGTGCCAGCAGCCAAGGCGGCCCCGATGAAAAACTGTTTTTT.

The J gene is TRBJ2-3, the V gene TRBV5-4; TRBD2 matches at 8 bases. The J segment lost 3 bases and the V segment lost 4 bases, leaving 4 bases of the junction unmatched. Germline V CDR1 and CDR2: SGHNT, YYREEE (reference sequence). CDR3 size: 14 residues. DNA of the CDR3: TGTGCCAGCAGCCGGGAGGGGGGTACAGATACGCAGTATTTT. Residues: CASSREGGTDTQYF.

The chain employs TRBV4-1 and TRBJ2-7, with TRBD1 identical over 7 bases. V lost 4 bases and J lost 0; bases outside the gene matches: 6. Germline lookup yields CDR1 MGHRA and CDR2 YSYEKL. There are 15 residues in the CDR3. The CDR3, as DNA: TGCGCCAGCAGCCCCGACAGGGTTAGCTCCTACGAGCAGTACTTC. Encoded protein: CASSPDRVSSYEQYF.

This chain connects TRBV30 to TRBJ2-7; D gene uncertain. This CDR3 contains 14 residues. V lost 0 bases and J 2 bases, leaving 11 bases between the germline ends. CDR1 GTSNPN and CDR2 SVGIG come from the germline V gene (reference sequence). The CDR3 DNA is TGTGCCTGGAGTGTACTGGGCCGAACCTACGAGCAGTACTTC. Residues: CAWSVLGRTYEQYF.

The chain uses TRBV5-6 and TRBJ1-2, with D hard to call. V lost 4 bases to trimming and J lost 8 bases, with 18 bases between them. Looked up from germline, CDR1 is SGHDT and CDR2 is YYEEEE. The CDR3 has 14 amino acids. CDR3 sequence: CASSPSLWARGYTF. CDR3 DNA: TGTGCCAGCAGCCCCTCGTTATGGGCCAGGGGCTACACCTTC.

The chain carries TRBV9 and TRBJ2-3; TRBD1 matches at 7 bases. This CDR3 comprises 13 residues. J gave up 5 bases and V 0 bases, and 0 bases lay outside the gene matches. Looked up from germline, CDR1 is SGDLS and CDR2 is YYNGEE. The CDR3: CASSVDRGDTQYF. In nucleotides, the CDR3 is TGTGCCAGCAGCGTAGACAGGGGAGATACGCAGTATTTT.

This clone was detected only once. The chain links TRBV7-9 to TRBJ2-5, with a tentative D call TRBD2 (6 bases). This CDR3 contains 15 residues. The germline V gene has CDR1 SEHNR and CDR2 FQNEAQ (reference sequence). Trimming took off 1 base at V and 3 bases at J, with 12 bases between the two ends. The CDR3, as DNA: TGTGCCAGCAGCTTAGAATGGGGGGAAAAAGAGACCCAGTACTTC. This encodes CASSLEWGEKETQYF.

The genes are TRBV19 and TRBJ1-2; TRBD1 agrees at 8 bases. Germline V CDR1 and CDR2: LNHDA, SQIVND (reference sequence). V lost 7 bases and J lost 8; bases outside the gene matches: 15. This CDR3 contains 15 residues. This chain's CDR3 is CASIPSRGLRYGYTF. The CDR3 DNA is TGTGCCAGTATTCCGAGCAGGGGGCTACGTTACGGCTACACCTTC.

V and J are TRBV9 and TRBJ1-1; D remains ambiguous. The CDR3 has 16 residues. The ends were cut back, 0 bases at V and 7 bases at J, with 19 bases in the middle. CDR1 SGDLS and CDR2 YYNGEE come from the germline V gene. The CDR3 DNA sequence: TGTGCCAGCAGCGTAGTATCGGGAAATAGTTTTGATGAAGCTTTCTTT. Amino acids: CASSVVSGNSFDEAFF.

The V and J genes are TRBV11-2 and TRBJ2-7, with D unclear. The ends were cut back, 2 bases at V and 6 bases at J, with 5 bases in the middle. The CDR3 length is 11 residues. Germline assignment: CDR1 SGHAT and CDR2 FQNNGV. CDR3 protein: CASSLSVEQYF. CDR3 nucleotides: TGTGCCAGCAGCTTATCGGTCGAGCAGTACTTC. The complete variable domain, with remaining parts taken from reference TRBV11-2 and TRBJ2-7, reads EAGVAQSPRYKIIEKRQSVAFWCNPISGHATLYWYQQILGQGPKLLIQFQNNGVVDDSQLPKDRFSAERLKGVDSTLKIQPAKLEDSAVYLCASSLSVEQYFGPGTRLTVT.

CDR3 nucleotide sequence: TGTGCCAGCAGCTTAGCGGGGAGACCCAGCTCCTACAATGAGCAGTTCTTC. It specifies CASSLAGRPSSYNEQFF. The rearrangement uses TRBV7-9 and TRBJ2-1, with D possibly TRBD2 on 5 matching bases. CDR1 and CDR2 from the germline V gene are SEHNR and FQNEAQ (reference sequence). This CDR3 has 17 amino acids. Trimming left V 0 bases short and J 0 bases short, with 12 bases between.

The chain has TRBV15 and TRBJ2-7, with D tentatively TRBD1 (6 bases). Germline CDR1 LNHNV, CDR2 YYDKDF (reference sequence). This CDR3 region has 12 residues. Trimming cost V 6 bases and J 5 bases, with 11 bases left between them. As DNA, the CDR3 is TGTGCCACCAGTTCTAGGGGGAACGAGCAGTACTTC. Protein product: CATSSRGNEQYF.

The rearrangement uses TRBV4-2 and TRBJ2-3; TRBD2 aligns across 8 bases. CDR1 and CDR2 from the germline V gene are LGHNA and YNFKEQ. J was trimmed by 6 bases and V by 4 bases; bases with no gene match: 15. CDR3 size: 17 residues. CDR3 amino acids: CASSRPVAGTDPDTQYF. The CDR3 DNA reads as TGTGCCAGCAGCCGTCCTGTAGCGGGGACGGACCCGGATACGCAGTATTTT.

This clone was found once. The genes are TRBV2 and TRBJ2-7; D gene uncertain. CDR3 length equals 12 residues. The V and J ends lost 4 bases and 3 bases respectively, with 7 bases between them. The germline V gene encodes CDR1 SNHLY and CDR2 FYNNEI. As DNA, the CDR3 is TGTGCCAGCAGTGGAAGCCTCTACGAGCAGTACTTC. Translated: CASSGSLYEQYF.

This chain joins TRBV7-2 and TRBJ2-7, with TRBD1 matching 9 bases. CDR3 length: 15 amino acids. Germline loops: CDR1 SGHTA, CDR2 FQGNSA. The J segment lost 2 bases and the V segment lost 0 bases, leaving 2 bases of the junction unmatched. In DNA, the CDR3 is TGTGCCAGCAGCTTAGCGCGGGACAGGGCCTACGAGCAGTACTTC. Protein: CASSLARDRAYEQYF.

This chain uses TRBV27 with TRBJ1-1; no firm D call. V gave up 5 bases and J gave up 1 base, with 11 bases separating them. Germline CDR1 reads MNHEY; CDR2 reads SMNVEV (reference sequence). This CDR3 has 14 residues. CDR3 region: CASSLILGNTEAFF. The CDR3 DNA sequence: TGTGCCAGCAGTCTCATACTCGGGAACACTGAAGCTTTCTTT.

The genes are TRBV19 and TRBJ2-1; 7 bases are a match to TRBD2. Unmatched junction bases numbered 9, after V lost 4 bases and J lost 0 bases. The CDR3 spans 17 residues. Germline V CDR1 and CDR2: LNHDA, SQIVND (reference sequence). CDR3 protein: CASSRGLAVSSYNEQFF. The DNA of the CDR3 is TGTGCCAGTAGTAGAGGGCTAGCGGTAAGCTCCTACAATGAGCAGTTCTTC.

The chain has TRBV11-3 and TRBJ2-1; TRBD2 matches at 8 bases. The germline V gene has CDR1 SGHNT and CDR2 YENEEA. The CDR3 length is 15 residues. Losses at the gene ends were 5 bases for V and 6 bases for J; bases not matched to a gene: 9. The CDR3 reads CASSHTGTSLNEQFF. The DNA for the CDR3 is TGTGCCAGCAGCCACACCGGGACTAGTCTCAATGAGCAGTTCTTC.

This clone was recorded only once. The chain uses TRBV19 and TRBJ1-2, with no clear D. Trimming took 9 bases from V and 4 from J, leaving 12 bases between them. The CDR3 has 12 amino acids. The germline V gene has CDR1 LNHDA and CDR2 SQIVND (reference sequence). The CDR3 DNA reads TGTGCCAGCTGTGCCCGAGGCTATGGCTACACCTTC. This translates into CASCARGYGYTF.

The V gene is TRBV27, the J gene TRBJ2-1, with TRBD1 matching over 8 bases. V shed 5 bases, J shed 6 bases, and the junction held 12 bases outside the gene matches. Germline CDR1 is MNHEY and CDR2 is SMNVEV (reference sequence). The CDR3 has 16 amino acids. CDR3 nucleotide sequence: TGTGCCAGCAGTCTTTCCGGGACAGGATCGGGCAATGAGCAGTTCTTC. Translated: CASSLSGTGSGNEQFF.

The genes are TRBV9 and TRBJ2-3, with 10 bases fitting TRBD2. The CDR3 runs to 17 residues. Unmatched junction bases numbered 8, after V lost 3 bases and J lost 1 base. Germline CDR1 reads SGDLS; CDR2 reads YYNGEE. This CDR3 is CASSAKGLAGGTDTQYF. The CDR3, as DNA: TGTGCCAGCAGCGCTAAGGGGCTAGCGGGAGGCACAGATACGCAGTATTTT.

This chain joins TRBV10-3 and TRBJ2-7, with a weak D call TRBD2 (6 bases). The CDR3 consists of 13 residues. Germline CDR1 and CDR2: ENHRY and SYGVKD. V lost 4 bases, J lost 4 bases, and 11 bases lay in between. The DNA for the CDR3 is TGTGCCATCAGTGCGGCCGGGACTTACGAGCAGTACTTC. As protein: CAISAAGTYEQYF.

This rearrangement joins TRBV6-1 to TRBJ2-5; TRBD2 matches at 7 bases. CDR3 length: 13 amino acids. The trim removed 10 bases at V and 1 base at J, leaving 6 bases unmatched. Germline CDR1 MNHNS, CDR2 SASEGT. In nucleotides, the CDR3 is TGTGCCACCGGGGGGACCCTCCAAGAGACCCAGTACTTC. It translates to CATGGTLQETQYF.